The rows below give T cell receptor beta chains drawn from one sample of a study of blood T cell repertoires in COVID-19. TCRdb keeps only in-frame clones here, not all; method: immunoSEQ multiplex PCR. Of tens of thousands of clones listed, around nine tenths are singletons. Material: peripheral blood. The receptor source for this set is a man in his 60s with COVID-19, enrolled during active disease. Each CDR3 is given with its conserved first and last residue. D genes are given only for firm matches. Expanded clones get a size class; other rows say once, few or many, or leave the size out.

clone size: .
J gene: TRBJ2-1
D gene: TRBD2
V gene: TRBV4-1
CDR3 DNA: TGCGCCAGCAGCCAAGAACAATCACTAGCGGTCTACAATGAGCAGTTCTTC
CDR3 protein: CASSQEQSLAVYNEQFF

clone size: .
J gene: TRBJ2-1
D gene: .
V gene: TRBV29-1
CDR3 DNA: TGCAGCGTTGGCAGGGGTACTAATGAGCAGTTCTTC
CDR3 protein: CSVGRGTNEQFF

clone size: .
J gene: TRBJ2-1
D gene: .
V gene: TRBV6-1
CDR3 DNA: TGTGCCAGCAGTGACAGAGGGAACAACCCTCACGAGCAGTTCTTC
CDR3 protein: CASSDRGNNPHEQFF

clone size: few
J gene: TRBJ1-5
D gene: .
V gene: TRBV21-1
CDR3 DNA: TGTGCCAGCAGAAAAGGAGACAGGGGCAATCAGCCCCAGCATTTT
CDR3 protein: CASRKGDRGNQPQHF

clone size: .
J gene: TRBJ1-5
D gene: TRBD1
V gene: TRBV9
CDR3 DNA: TGTGCCAGCAGCCCGGCAGGGGGGCAGCCCCAGCATTTT
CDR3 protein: CASSPAGGQPQHF

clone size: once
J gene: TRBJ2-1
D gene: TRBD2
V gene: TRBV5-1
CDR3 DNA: TGCGCCAGCAGCTGGGGGACTAGCGGGGTCTTCAATGAGCAGTTCTTC
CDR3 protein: CASSWGTSGVFNEQFF

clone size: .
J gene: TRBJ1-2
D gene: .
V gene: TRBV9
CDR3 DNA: TGTGCCAGCAGCGTAGGGGGCAGTTTTAACTATGGCTACACCTTC
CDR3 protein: CASSVGGSFNYGYTF

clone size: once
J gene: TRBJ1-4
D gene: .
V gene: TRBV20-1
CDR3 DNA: TGCAGTGCTAGTTCACAGCTTAATGAAAAACTGTTTTTT
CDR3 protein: CSASSQLNEKLFF

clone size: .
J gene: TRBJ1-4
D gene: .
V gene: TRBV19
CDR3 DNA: TGTGCCAGTAGTATTATTGCACGGAGTAATGAAAAACTGTTTTTT
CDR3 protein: CASSIIARSNEKLFF

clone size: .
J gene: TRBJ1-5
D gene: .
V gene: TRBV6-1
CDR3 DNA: TGTGCCAGCAGTGAGGCAGGGGCGAGCAATCAGCCCCAGCATTTT
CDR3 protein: CASSEAGASNQPQHF

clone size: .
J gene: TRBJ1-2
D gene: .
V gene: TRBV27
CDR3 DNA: TGTGCCAGCAGATATATCCCTGGCGGGGGTGCAGGGTACGGCTACACCTTC
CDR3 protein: CASRYIPGGGAGYGYTF

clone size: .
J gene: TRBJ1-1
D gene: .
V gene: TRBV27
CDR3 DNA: TGTGCCAGCAGGTTTGTATGGGCAGGCCGGAAAAATAACACTGAAGCTTTCTTT
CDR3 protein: CASRFVWAGRKNNTEAFF

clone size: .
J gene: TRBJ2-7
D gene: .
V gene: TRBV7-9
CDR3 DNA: TGTGCCAGCAGCACGCAGGTCCACTCCTACGAGCAGTACTTC
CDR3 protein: CASSTQVHSYEQYF

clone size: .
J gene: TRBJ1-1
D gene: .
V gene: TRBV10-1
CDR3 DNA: TGCGCCAGCAGTGGGCAGATGAACACTGAAGCTTTCTTT
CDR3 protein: CASSGQMNTEAFF

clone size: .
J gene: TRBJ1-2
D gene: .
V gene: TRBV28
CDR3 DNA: TGTGCCAGCAGTTCTCAATGGAGTCGGGGCTACACCTTC
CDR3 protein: CASSSQWSRGYTF

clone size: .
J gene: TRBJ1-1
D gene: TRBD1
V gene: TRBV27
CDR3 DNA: TGTGCCAGCAGTTCCCCGACAGGGGGGAACACTGAAGCTTTCTTT
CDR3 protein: CASSSPTGGNTEAFF

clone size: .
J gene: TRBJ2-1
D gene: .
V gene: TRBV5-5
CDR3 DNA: TGTGCCAGCAGCTTATCCGGGAACAATGAGCAGTTCTTC
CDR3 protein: CASSLSGNNEQFF

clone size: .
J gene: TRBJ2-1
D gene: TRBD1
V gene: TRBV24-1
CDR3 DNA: TGTGCCACCAGTGATTCAACGGACAGGGGGAGCAATGAGCAGTTCTTC
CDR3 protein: CATSDSTDRGSNEQFF

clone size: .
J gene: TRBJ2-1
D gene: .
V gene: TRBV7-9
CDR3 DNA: TGTGCCAGCAGCTTAGCCTTCAGCTACAATGAGCAGTTCTTC
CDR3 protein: CASSLAFSYNEQFF

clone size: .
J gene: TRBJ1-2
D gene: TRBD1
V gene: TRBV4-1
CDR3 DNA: TGCGCCAGCAGCCAAAGTCGGGACAGCAACTATGGCTACACCTTC
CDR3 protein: CASSQSRDSNYGYTF

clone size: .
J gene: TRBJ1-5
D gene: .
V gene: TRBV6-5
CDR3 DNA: TGTGCCAGCAGTTACAGGCAGGATTATCAGCCCCAGCATTTT
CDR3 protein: CASSYRQDYQPQHF

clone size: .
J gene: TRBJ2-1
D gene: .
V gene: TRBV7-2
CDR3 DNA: TGTGCCAGCAGCGAGTACAGGGATAGCAATGAGCAGTTCTTC
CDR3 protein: CASSEYRDSNEQFF

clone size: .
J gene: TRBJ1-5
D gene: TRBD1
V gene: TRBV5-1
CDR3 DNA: TGCGCCAGCAGCCTGGGGACAGGGTATCAGCCCCAGCATTTT
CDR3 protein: CASSLGTGYQPQHF

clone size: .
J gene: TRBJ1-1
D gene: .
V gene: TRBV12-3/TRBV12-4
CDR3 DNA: TGTGCCAGCATCCCGGTCGAGAACACTGAAGCTTTCTTT
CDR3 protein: CASIPVENTEAFF

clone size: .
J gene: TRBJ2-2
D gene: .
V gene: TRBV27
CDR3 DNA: TGTGCCAGCAGTTTAAGTTTAGGGGGCGGGGTCGGGGAGCTGTTTTTT
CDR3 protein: CASSLSLGGGVGELFF

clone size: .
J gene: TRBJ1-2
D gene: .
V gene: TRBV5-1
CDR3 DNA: TGCGCCAGCAGCTCCGGGGATTTCGGTGGCTACACCTTC
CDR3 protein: CASSSGDFGGYTF

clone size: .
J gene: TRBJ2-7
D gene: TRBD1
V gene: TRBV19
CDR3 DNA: TGTGCCAGTACCCGGACAGGACAACCTTACGAGCAGTACTTC
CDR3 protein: CASTRTGQPYEQYF

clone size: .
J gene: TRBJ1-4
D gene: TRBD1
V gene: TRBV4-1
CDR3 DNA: TGCGCCAGCAGCCAAGATCTGGGACAGGGGAATGAAAAACTGTTTTTT
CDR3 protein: CASSQDLGQGNEKLFF

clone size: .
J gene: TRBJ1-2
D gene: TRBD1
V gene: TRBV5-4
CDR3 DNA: TGTGCCAGCATTCGACAGGGGGCAGGGTATGGCTACACCTTC
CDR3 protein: CASIRQGAGYGYTF

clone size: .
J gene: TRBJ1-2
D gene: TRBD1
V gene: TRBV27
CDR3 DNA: TGTGCCAGCAGCCCTACCCCGACAGGGCTGAGGGGCTACACCTTC
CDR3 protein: CASSPTPTGLRGYTF

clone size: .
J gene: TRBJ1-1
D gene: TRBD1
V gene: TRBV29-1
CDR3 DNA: TGCAGCGTTGAACCGGACAGGGGGAACACTGAAGCTTTCTTT
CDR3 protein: CSVEPDRGNTEAFF

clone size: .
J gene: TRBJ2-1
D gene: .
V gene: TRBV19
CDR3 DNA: TGTGCCAGTAGTTCGAGGGAGGCGCATCACAATGAGCAGTTCTTC
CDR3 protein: CASSSREAHHNEQFF

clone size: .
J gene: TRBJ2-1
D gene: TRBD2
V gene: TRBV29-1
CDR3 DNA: TGCAGCGTTGGGCGGACTAGCGGGAGATCCTACAATGAGCAGTTCTTC
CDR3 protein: CSVGRTSGRSYNEQFF

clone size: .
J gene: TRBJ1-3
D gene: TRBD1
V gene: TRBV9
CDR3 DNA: TGTGCCAGCAGCGTGACAGGACAGGGCCTCTCTGGAAACACCATATATTTT
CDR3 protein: CASSVTGQGLSGNTIYF

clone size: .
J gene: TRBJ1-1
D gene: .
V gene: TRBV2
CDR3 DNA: TGTGCCAGCAGGGGAGTTTCAGCTTTCTTT
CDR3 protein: CASRGVSAFF

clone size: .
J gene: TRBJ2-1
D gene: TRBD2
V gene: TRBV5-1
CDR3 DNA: TGCGCCAGCAGCTTTAGCGGGAGATTCCCCAATGAGCAGTTCTTC
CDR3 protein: CASSFSGRFPNEQFF

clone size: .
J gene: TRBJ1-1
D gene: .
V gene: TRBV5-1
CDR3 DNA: TGCGCCAGCAGCTTAACCGGGAACACTGAAGCTTTCTTT
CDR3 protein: CASSLTGNTEAFF

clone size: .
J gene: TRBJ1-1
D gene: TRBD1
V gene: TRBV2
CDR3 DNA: TGTGCCAGCAGTGAATACGGGACAGGGGGCAATGAAGCTTTCTTT
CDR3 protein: CASSEYGTGGNEAFF

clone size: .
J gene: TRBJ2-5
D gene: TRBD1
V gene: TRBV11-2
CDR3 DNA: TGTGCCAGCAGCTCGATGACAGGGAATGGGGAGACCCAGTACTTC
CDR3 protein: CASSSMTGNGETQYF

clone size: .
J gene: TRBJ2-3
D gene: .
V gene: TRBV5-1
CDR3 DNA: TGCGCCAGCAGCTTGGGGTTTGGCGGGACCACTTATTTCACAGATACGCAGTATTTT
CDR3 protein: CASSLGFGGTTYFTDTQYF

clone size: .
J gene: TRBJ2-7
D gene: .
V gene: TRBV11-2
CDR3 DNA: TGTGCCAGCAGCTCCCAGGCGTCATCCTACGAGCAGTACTTC
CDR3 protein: CASSSQASSYEQYF

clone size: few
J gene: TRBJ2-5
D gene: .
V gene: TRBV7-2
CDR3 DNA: TGTGCCAGCAGCTTATGGGGAGAGGGAGAGACCCAGTACTTC
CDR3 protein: CASSLWGEGETQYF

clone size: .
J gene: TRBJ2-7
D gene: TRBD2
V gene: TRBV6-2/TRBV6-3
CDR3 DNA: TGTGCCAGCAGTTACGGCGGGAGGGAACACGAGCAGTACTTC
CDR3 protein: CASSYGGREHEQYF

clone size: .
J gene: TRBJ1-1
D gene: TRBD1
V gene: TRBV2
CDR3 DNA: TGTGCCAGCAGGACCGGGACAGTGAACACTGAAGCTTTCTTT
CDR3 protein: CASRTGTVNTEAFF

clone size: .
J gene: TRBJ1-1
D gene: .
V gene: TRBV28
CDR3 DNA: TGTGCCAGCAGACCAACAGGGTACACTGAAGCTTTCTTT
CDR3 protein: CASRPTGYTEAFF

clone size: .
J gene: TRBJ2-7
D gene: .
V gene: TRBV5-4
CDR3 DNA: TGTGCCAGCAGCCCCGTTAGGGGGAGCTCTTACGAGCAGTACTTC
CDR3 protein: CASSPVRGSSYEQYF

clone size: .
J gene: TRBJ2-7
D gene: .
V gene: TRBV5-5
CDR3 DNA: TGTGCCAGCAGCCCAGGATGGGGAGAGAACGAGCAGTACTTC
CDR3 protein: CASSPGWGENEQYF

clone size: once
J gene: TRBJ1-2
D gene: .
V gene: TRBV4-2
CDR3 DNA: TGTGCCAGCAGCCAACACAGGACCCATGGCGGCTATGGCTACACCTTC
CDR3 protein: CASSQHRTHGGYGYTF

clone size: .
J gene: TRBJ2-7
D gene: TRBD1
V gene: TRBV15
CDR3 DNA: TGTGCCACCAGCAGGACAGGGGGCTCCTACGAGCAGTACTTC
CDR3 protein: CATSRTGGSYEQYF

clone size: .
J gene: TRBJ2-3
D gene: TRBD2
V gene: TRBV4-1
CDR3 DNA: TGCGCCAGCAGCCAAGTTTCTAGCGGGAGACTGACAGATACGCAGTATTTT
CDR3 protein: CASSQVSSGRLTDTQYF

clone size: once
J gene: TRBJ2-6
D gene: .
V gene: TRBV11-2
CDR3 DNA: TGTGCCAGCAGCTTCCCATTGACAGGACCTCTCTCTGGGGCCAACGTCCTGACTTTC
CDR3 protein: CASSFPLTGPLSGANVLTF

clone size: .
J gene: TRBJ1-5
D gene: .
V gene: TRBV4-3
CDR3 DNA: TGCGCCAGCAGCCAAGAGGGGCTCTATAGCAATCAGCCCCAGCATTTT
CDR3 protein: CASSQEGLYSNQPQHF